This TCR delta chain was identified in a study of γδ T cells in repeated Plasmodium falciparum infection. Study-level results: Repeated controlled infections reportedly drove waves of new clonotype selection in Vdelta2-negative, mostly Vdelta1+, gammadelta repertoires.

Germline V gives CDR1 TSWWSYY, CDR2 QGS. The CDR3 consists of 25 residues. V dropped 1 base and J dropped 0; count of bases not matched to a gene: 32. Bulk repertoires came from Vgamma9/Vdelta2+ or Vdelta2-negative gammadelta T cells flow-sorted from PBMC. This clone was picked up many times. Its antigen remains unidentified. TCRdb records a much larger clone's protein for this DNA, with a difference at residue 14 that likely arises from a read error; the protein given is the translation of the DNA. TCRdb fed the multiplex PCR reads to CATT. The sample carries about 51,000 delta-chain clones, about 2% recorded once.

The clonotype comes from a pool of human donors (malaria-infected and uninfected, not separated). The rearrangement joins TRDV1 to TRDJ1; 7 bases agree with TRDD3. TCRdb does not report a J gene; here it was assigned by matching the DNA to germline references. Material for sequencing was gamma-delta T cells from blood. The CDR3 reads CALGEPLLLGGIPLHPLLYTDKLIF. CDR3 DNA: TGTGCTCTTGGGGAACCCCTCCTCTTAGGGGGGATTCCCCTCCATCCTCTCTTGTACACCGATAAACTCATCTTT.